This T cell receptor (beta chain) is from a study of T cells in Graves' hyperthyroidism and ophthalmopathy. Authors of the study amplified TCR beta CDR3 regions from RNA transcripts. RT-PCR in the first round (using the HTBI primer set) targeted the TCR CDR3. TCRdb called the multiplex PCR reads again in MiXCR, with one record for every CDR3 protein. The profile covers under 250,000 distinct CDR3 sequences, with roughly a quarter appearing a single time and roughly 35% taken by the ten largest. This clonotype has ten or more counts. CDR1 is GTSNPN and CDR2 is SVGIG in the germline V gene (reference sequence). This CDR3 region has 11 residues. Trimming took 4 bases from V and 5 from J, leaving 3 bases between them.

The receptor was isolated from a woman aged 40 to 50 with Graves' ophthalmopathy. The chain uses TRBV30 and TRBJ1-6; D is ambiguous. Material: blood. The chain's CDR3 is CAWNDNSPLHF. In nucleotides, the CDR3 is TGTGCCTGGAACGATAATTCACCCCTCCACTTT.